These 27 T cell receptor beta chains share one sample of origin, sequenced in a study of cytomegalovirus exposure and HLA in healthy donors. The PCR used 60 Vbeta and 13 Jbeta primers. Produced via immunoSEQ multiplex PCR; TCRdb's table is partial and in-frame only. The sample has over 150,000 clones; roughly 67% are singletons. Specimen: PBMCs. The receptors stem from a woman aged 18-35 years in good health and CMV-seropositive.

This sequence joins TRBV30 and TRBJ1-4; unclear D gene. V dropped 1 base and J dropped 7 bases, with 10 bases sitting between them. This CDR3 is 13 amino acids long. CDR1 and CDR2 from the germline V gene are GTSNPN and SVGIG (reference sequence). Here the CDR3 DNA reads TGTGCCTGGAGTGGAGTCGTTAGTGAAAAACTGTTTTTT. This translates into CAWSGVVSEKLFF.

The chain couples TRBV5-1 to TRBJ2-6; 7 positions match TRBD1. Trimming at V came to 0 bases and at J to 2 bases, leaving 5 bases not matched to a gene. Germline CDR1 SGHRS, CDR2 YFSETQ. This CDR3 is built from 17 residues. The chain's CDR3 is CASSLVTGPPGANVLTF. Written as DNA, the CDR3 is TGCGCCAGCAGCTTGGTGACAGGGCCCCCTGGGGCCAACGTCCTGACTTTC.

This clone was detected a few times. The V gene is TRBV29-1, the J gene TRBJ1-2, with D possibly being TRBD1 (6 bases). Germline values: CDR1 SQVTM, CDR2 ANQGSEA. Deletions cut 4 bases from V and 2 bases from J, with 8 bases between. This CDR3 spans 12 amino acids. The CDR3 bases are TGCAGCGTTGGACAGGTGAACTATGGCTACACCTTC. Protein product: CSVGQVNYGYTF.

This clone was recorded a few times. V and J are TRBV7-2 and TRBJ2-7, with 7 positions matching TRBD1. The CDR3 is made up of 14 amino acids. The germline CDR1 and CDR2 sequences are SGHTA and FQGNSA. J gave up 5 bases and V 3 bases, and 7 bases lay outside the gene matches. The CDR3 spells CASSLGTVTNEQYF. DNA for the CDR3: TGTGCCAGCAGCTTGGGGACAGTCACGAACGAGCAGTACTTC.

The chain is built from TRBV30 and TRBJ2-7; TRBD1 agrees at 9 bases. V lost 1 base and J lost 4; bases outside the gene matches: 11. The CDR3 loop spans 16 amino acids. Per germline, CDR1 GTSNPN and CDR2 SVGIG (reference sequence). Here the CDR3 reads CAWSGGTGIEGYEQYF. As DNA, the CDR3 is TGTGCCTGGAGTGGCGGGACAGGGATAGAGGGGTACGAGCAGTACTTC.

As for this clone: Other nucleotide sequences in the sample specify the same CDR3. The CDR3, as DNA: TGTGCCAGCAGCTTAGATTTAACTAGCGGGGGGAGCGGGCAATTCTTC. Translated: CASSLDLTSGGSGQFF. The gene calls are TRBV7-2 and TRBJ2-1, with 12 bases fitting TRBD2. CDR1 is SGHTA, CDR2 FQGNSA, per germline. The CDR3 runs 16 residues. V was pared by 1 base and J by 16 bases, with 14 bases of the junction left unmatched.

V and J are TRBV7-2 and TRBJ2-7, with 7 bases identical to TRBD2. The V and J ends lost 4 bases and 5 bases, in that order; junction bases with no gene match: 8. This CDR3 has 14 amino acids. CDR1 is SGHTA, CDR2 FQGNSA, per germline. The CDR3 reads CASSWRGLSDEQYF. CDR3 bases: TGTGCCAGCAGCTGGAGGGGACTATCGGACGAGCAGTACTTC.

This clone is medium-sized within its sample. The rearrangement uses TRBV19 and TRBJ1-1, with D possibly TRBD1 on 5 matching bases. Germline V gene data show CDR1 as LNHDA and CDR2 as SQIVND (reference sequence). The V end was cut by 5 bases, the J end by 0 bases, with 7 bases between. The CDR3 is made up of 13 amino acids. CDR3: CASSATVNTEAFF. The CDR3 DNA reads TGTGCCAGTAGTGCGACAGTGAACACTGAAGCTTTCTTT.

The chain is built from TRBV10-3 and TRBJ2-2; 9 bases align to TRBD2. CDR3 length: 18 amino acids. J was trimmed by 0 bases and V by 0 bases; bases with no gene match: 5. Germline V gene data show CDR1 as ENHRY and CDR2 as SYGVKD. The CDR3 spells CAISESQRGAPNTGELFF. The CDR3 coding sequence is TGTGCCATCAGTGAGTCCCAGCGGGGGGCCCCGAACACCGGGGAGCTGTTTTTT.

This clone was detected a few times. The gene calls are TRBV28 and TRBJ2-7, with a possible D match to TRBD1 (6 bases). CDR1 and CDR2 (germline): MDHEN, SYDVKM. This CDR3 is built from 11 residues. V lost 6 bases and J 5 bases, leaving 8 bases between the germline ends. The CDR3 protein is CASSRGHEQYF. CDR3 nucleotides: TGTGCCAGCAGCAGGGGCCACGAGCAGTACTTC.

CDR3 protein: CASSHRGIRADTQYF. The CDR3 DNA reads TGTGCCAGCAGCCACAGGGGGATAAGAGCAGATACGCAGTATTTT. This sequence joins TRBV7-2 and TRBJ2-3, with 8 nucleotides matching TRBD1. Germline V gene sequence: CDR1 SGHTA, CDR2 FQGNSA. Losses at the gene ends were 5 bases for V and 4 bases for J; bases not matched to a gene: 8. The CDR3 spans 15 residues. The complete variable domain, with remaining parts taken from reference TRBV7-2 and TRBJ2-3, reads GAGVSQSPSNKVTEKGKDVELRCDPISGHTALYWYRQSLGQGLEFLIYFQGNSAPDKSGLPSDRFSAERTGGSVSTLTIQRTQQEDSAVYLCASSHRGIRADTQYFGPGTRLTVL.

This chain links TRBV5-1 with TRBJ1-6; TRBD1 agrees at 9 bases. Germline CDR1 is SGHRS and CDR2 is YFSETQ. CDR3 length: 20 residues. V trimming: 0 bases; J trimming: 0 bases; junction bases outside the gene matches: 10. This chain's CDR3 is CASSLVLGQGAPSYNSPLHF. The DNA of the CDR3 is TGCGCCAGCAGCTTGGTACTGGGACAGGGTGCCCCCTCCTATAATTCACCCCTCCACTTT. The full variable domain, rest sourced from reference TRBV5-1 and TRBJ1-6, is KAGVTQTPRYLIKTRGQQVTLSCSPISGHRSVSWYQQTPGQGLQFLFEYFSETQRNKGNFPGRFSGRQFSNSRSEMNVSTLELGDSALYLCASSLVLGQGAPSYNSPLHFGNGTRLTVT.

The chain has TRBV12-5 and TRBJ2-1, with TRBD2 matching 13 bases. Germline lookup yields CDR1 LGHNT and CDR2 FRNRAP. The CDR3 length is 14 residues. The ends lost 4 bases at V and 9 bases at J; junction bases unmatched: 3. The CDR3 reads CASGSTSGGFEQFF. The CDR3 DNA is TGTGCTAGTGGTTCGACTAGCGGGGGGTTTGAGCAGTTCTTC.

This clone has just a few counts. The chain is built from TRBV2 and TRBJ1-2, with TRBD1 matching over 7 bases. Germline-derived CDR1 and CDR2 are SNHLY and FYNNEI. CDR3 length equals 13 residues. Losses at the gene ends were 0 bases for V and 7 bases for J; bases not matched to a gene: 2. The CDR3 nucleotides read TGTGCCAGCAGTGAAGCCAGGGGGTCTGGCTACACCTTC. It codes for CASSEARGSGYTF.

Regarding this clone: The sample holds other DNA sequences that translate to the same CDR3. The chain combines TRBV30 with TRBJ1-1, with 11 positions matching TRBD1. With V trimmed by 3 bases and J by 4 bases, 1 base remained unmatched. The CDR3 loop spans 13 amino acids. Germline CDR1 reads GTSNPN; CDR2 reads SVGIG (reference sequence). The CDR3 DNA follows: TGTGCCTGGAGGGGGACAGGGGGCACTGAAGCTTTCTTT. This codes for CAWRGTGGTEAFF.

The rearrangement joins TRBV7-6 to TRBJ2-7; 8 nucleotides align to TRBD1. CDR1 and CDR2 (germline): SGHVS, FNYEAQ. V shed 5 bases and J 0 bases; nucleotides not matched to a gene: 6. CDR3 size: 15 residues. CDR3 protein: CASSHGQGSSYEQYF. The CDR3 region has the DNA TGTGCCAGCAGCCATGGACAGGGAAGCTCCTACGAGCAGTACTTC.

This chain links TRBV5-1 with TRBJ2-1; 8 nucleotides line up with TRBD1. Trimming took 4 bases from V and 7 from J; bases not matched to a gene: 10. CDR1 and CDR2 (germline): SGHRS, YFSETQ. CDR3 length: 15 residues. Written as DNA, the CDR3 is TGCGCCAGCAGCCCACTCCCGGGACAGGTTAATGAGCAGTTCTTC. The encoded protein is CASSPLPGQVNEQFF.

The chain employs TRBV4-1 and TRBJ2-7; 7 nucleotides line up with TRBD1. Trimming removed 2 bases from V and 3 bases from J; junction bases left unmatched: 7. Germline-derived CDR1 and CDR2 are MGHRA and YSYEKL. The CDR3 is 15 amino acids. The CDR3 region is CASSQWDSSIYEQYF. DNA of the CDR3: TGCGCCAGCAGCCAATGGGACAGCTCAATCTACGAGCAGTACTTC.

The J gene is TRBJ2-5, the V gene TRBV2; 12 bases match TRBD2. The CDR3 consists of 15 residues. The germline V gene encodes CDR1 SNHLY and CDR2 FYNNEI. Trimming at V came to 6 bases and at J to 5 bases, leaving 7 bases not matched to a gene. DNA for the CDR3: TGTGCCAGCAGCGATCCTAGCGGGGGGGCGGAGACCCAGTACTTC. This codes for CASSDPSGGAETQYF.

The V call is TRBV4-2, the J call TRBJ1-2, with 10 bases identical to TRBD1. J lost 5 bases, V lost 4 bases, and 7 bases had no gene match. Per the germline V gene, CDR1 is LGHNA and CDR2 is YNFKEQ. The CDR3 spans 15 residues. As DNA, the CDR3 is TGTGCCAGCAGCCGACCCGGGACAGGGGATTATGGCTACACCTTC. Encoded protein: CASSRPGTGDYGYTF.

V usage is TRBV6-5 and J usage is TRBJ2-7; D perhaps matches TRBD1 (6 bases). Per the germline V gene, CDR1 is MNHEY and CDR2 is SVGAGI. The CDR3 loop spans 15 amino acids. The germline V and J ends were trimmed by 4 bases and 3 bases, with 16 bases remaining between them. The chain's CDR3 is CASSSPGVGFYEQYF. The CDR3 region has the DNA TGTGCCAGCAGTTCCCCAGGGGTTGGGTTCTACGAGCAGTACTTC.

V and J are TRBV4-3 and TRBJ1-5; 8 bases map to TRBD1. Germline CDR1 LGHNA, CDR2 YSLEER. The ends lost 0 bases at V and 5 bases at J; junction bases unmatched: 3. The CDR3 consists of 15 residues. CDR3 bases: TGCGCCAGCAGCCAAGACGGGACAGGTGATCAGCCCCAGCATTTT. It is translated as CASSQDGTGDQPQHF.

The chain joins TRBV25-1 to TRBJ1-2, with a tentative D call TRBD1 (5 bases). Germline V gene data show CDR1 as MGHDK and CDR2 as SYGVNS. V was cut by 6 bases and J by 3 bases, with 20 bases left in between. This CDR3 is built from 16 residues. CDR3 nucleotides: TGTGCCAGCAGGGGCTGGGATGCCGGGACTCACTATGGCTACACCTTC. Translation gives CASRGWDAGTHYGYTF.

The chain employs TRBV5-1 and TRBJ2-7; D is unresolved. There are 14 residues in the CDR3. Germline CDR1 SGHRS, CDR2 YFSETQ. V lost 0 bases to trimming and J lost 2 bases, with 9 bases between them. CDR3 DNA: TGCGCCAGCAGCTTGGCCCCAGAAGCCTACGAGCAGTACTTC. Translating it yields CASSLAPEAYEQYF.

This clone was seen only a few times. The rearrangement links TRBV7-2 to TRBJ2-5; TRBD1 aligns across 7 bases. V lost 1 base to trimming and J lost 7 bases; unmatched junction nucleotides: 18. CDR1 is SGHTA, CDR2 FQGNSA, per germline. There are 18 residues in the CDR3. The CDR3 DNA reads TGTGCCAGCAGCTTAGGCTGGAACCCCGGGACAGAAGAGGGGACCCAGTACTTC. Translated: CASSLGWNPGTEEGTQYF.

V and J are TRBV14 and TRBJ2-7; D remains ambiguous. The CDR3 has 15 amino acids. Germline loops: CDR1 SGHDN, CDR2 FVKESK. Trimming shortened V by 0 bases and J by 2 bases, and 11 bases separated the two germline ends. The CDR3 DNA reads as TGTGCCAGCAGCCAAGATGTAAACAGACCCTACGAGCAGTACTTC. It encodes CASSQDVNRPYEQYF. The variable domain in full, completed from reference TRBV14 and TRBJ2-7, reads EAGVTQFPSHSVIEKGQTVTLRCDPISGHDNLYWYRRVMGKEIKFLLHFVKESKQDESGMPNNRFLAERTGGTYSTLKVQPAELEDSGVYFCASSQDVNRPYEQYFGPGTRLTVT.

The J gene is TRBJ1-5, the V gene TRBV27; D possibly corresponds to TRBD1 (6 bases). The CDR3 sequence is 14 residues long. Germline V gene lookup returns CDR1 MNHEY and CDR2 SMNVEV (reference sequence). V was cut by 4 bases and J by 3 bases, with 10 bases left in between. The chain's CDR3 is CASSSRGYNQPQHF. The DNA for the CDR3 is TGTGCCAGCAGTTCCAGGGGTTACAATCAGCCCCAGCATTTT.